The 30 T cell receptor beta chains below come from one sample, sequenced in a study of regulatory T cells in long-lasting Graves disease (dated by TCRdb to about 2021). To prepare the library, multiplex PCR was applied. The data were produced on an Illumina HiSeq 4000. iRepertoire HTBI primers and Arm-PCR amplification of CDR3 regions were used to construct TCR beta libraries. TCRdb trimmed public reads at Q25 via fastp, called clones via MiXCR and kept in-frame beta chains. Entries that share a CDR3 protein sequence are merged under the most common genes and DNA. This sample lists about 470,000 distinct CDR3 sequences; less than 25% were detected once. The ten biggest clones cover 7.8% of the sample. What this sample's time point label stands for: persistent/refractory GD, antithyroid drugs over 5 years with positive TRAb. For both TCR sequencing and RNA sequencing, RNA was extracted from PBMCs in TRIzol.

The source was peripheral blood mononuclear cells (PBMCs), collected when the disease was refractory, from a patient treated with antithyroid drugs. Receptor source: a female donor with Graves disease.

This clonotype was counted between two and nine times. The rearrangement links TRBV6-2 or TRBV6-3 to TRBJ2-5, with D possibly TRBD2 on 5 matching bases. Germline V gives CDR1 MNHEY, CDR2 SVGEGT. The V end was cut by 6 bases, the J end by 7 bases, with 15 bases between. The CDR3 loop spans 13 amino acids. The CDR3 sequence is CASRTGGRGTQYF. The CDR3 DNA sequence: TGTGCCAGCAGAACCGGTGGGAGAGGGACCCAGTACTTC.

This clonotype has more than one count but fewer than ten. The CDR3 spells CASSRGRTGTGANVLTF. CDR3 DNA: TGTGCCAGCAGCAGAGGCCGGACAGGGACCGGGGCCAACGTCCTGACTTTC. The gene calls are TRBV7-6 and TRBJ2-6; 8 bases match TRBD1. After removal of 5 bases from V and 4 bases from J, the junction contained 10 bases not matched to a gene. From germline, CDR1 is SGHVS and CDR2 FNYEAQ. The CDR3 length is 17 residues.

This clonotype was seen a few times. The genes are TRBV7-9 and TRBJ2-5; D might be TRBD1 (5 bases). Germline values: CDR1 SEHNR, CDR2 FQNEAQ (reference sequence). Trimming took off 2 bases at V and 5 bases at J, with 15 bases between the two ends. The CDR3 has 15 residues. Here the CDR3 reads CASSLNLTVLETQYF. The CDR3 DNA reads as TGTGCCAGCAGCTTAAATCTGACAGTTTTGGAGACCCAGTACTTC.

The rearrangement joins TRBV5-1 to TRBJ2-7; tentatively, D is TRBD2 (5 bases). The CDR3 sequence is 15 residues long. Trimming cost V 0 bases and J 5 bases, with 15 bases left between them. CDR1 SGHRS and CDR2 YFSETQ come from the germline V gene. The CDR3 nucleotides are TGCGCCAGCAGCTTGGTGGCGGCTAGCCATCACGAGCAGTACTTC. Amino acid sequence: CASSLVAASHHEQYF.

This rearrangement joins TRBV30 to TRBJ2-4; D remains ambiguous. V was clipped by 5 bases and J by 2 bases, with 7 bases between them. This CDR3 is 12 amino acids long. Germline lookup yields CDR1 GTSNPN and CDR2 SVGIG (reference sequence). The CDR3 coding sequence is TGTGCCTGGGGGCAGCCCAAAAACATTCAGTACTTC. Its translation: CAWGQPKNIQYF.

This clonotype was seen a handful of times. The rearrangement uses TRBV28 and TRBJ2-3; weak D call: TRBD2 (6 bases). Trimming left V 7 bases short and J 10 bases short, with 24 bases between. The CDR3 totals 15 residues. CDR1 is MDHEN and CDR2 is SYDVKM in the germline V gene. The CDR3 DNA reads TGTGCCAGCACCGGAGGGGCCGCAGGGTACCGGGCGCAGTATTTT. This encodes CASTGGAAGYRAQYF.

This clonotype was counted ten times or more. The chain has TRBV6-1 and TRBJ2-7; D not certain. Trimming pared 8 bases from V and 0 bases from J, leaving 8 bases between. There are 12 residues in the CDR3. Germline assignment: CDR1 MNHNS and CDR2 SASEGT. Here the CDR3 DNA reads TGTGCCAGCGGAGTAAGCTCCTACGAGCAGTACTTC. Translated: CASGVSSYEQYF.

The CDR3 spells CAWSVRIARGGNEQFF. CDR3 nucleotides: TGTGCCTGGAGTGTACGCATAGCGAGAGGCGGGAATGAGCAGTTCTTC. The chain carries TRBV30 and TRBJ2-1, with D maybe TRBD2 (5 bases). There are 16 residues in the CDR3. The germline CDR1 and CDR2 sequences are GTSNPN and SVGIG (reference sequence). Trimming stripped 0 bases from V and 7 bases from J, with 19 bases between.

The V call is TRBV4-2, the J call TRBJ1-2, with no clear D. The CDR3 length is 13 residues. V shed 4 bases and J shed 6 bases, with 12 bases lying between them. Germline V gene lookup returns CDR1 LGHNA and CDR2 YNFKEQ. This chain's CDR3 is CASSLSVGDGYTF. In DNA, the CDR3 is TGTGCCAGCAGCCTCTCAGTGGGAGATGGCTACACCTTC.

This clonotype was counted ten times or more. As DNA, the CDR3 is TGTGCCAGCAGTTTAACTGGATCTCCCAATTCACCCCTCCACTTT. This gives the protein CASSLTGSPNSPLHF. V and J are TRBV28 and TRBJ1-6; D uncertain. Germline values: CDR1 MDHEN, CDR2 SYDVKM. CDR3 length: 15 amino acids. V dropped 2 bases and J dropped 7 bases, with 12 bases sitting between them.

This clonotype was detected many times. This chain uses TRBV27 with TRBJ2-7, with D possibly TRBD2 on 7 matching bases. CDR3 size: 11 residues. Germline lookup yields CDR1 MNHEY and CDR2 SMNVEV (reference sequence). V was clipped by 8 bases and J by 4 bases, with 9 bases between them. CDR3 DNA: TGTGCCAGCGGGAGGGGGTACGAGCAGTACTTC. Protein product: CASGRGYEQYF.

The chain has TRBV9 and TRBJ2-7; D might be TRBD2 (6 bases). The CDR3 covers 15 residues. CDR1 and CDR2 from the germline V gene are SGDLS and YYNGEE. With 0 bases removed from V and 3 bases from J, the gap between germline ends came to 13 bases. DNA of the CDR3: TGTGCCAGCAGCGTAGTTGGAGCGGAGGGCTACGAGCAGTACTTC. It specifies CASSVVGAEGYEQYF. The full variable domain, in which reference TRBV9 and TRBJ2-7 provide the parts outside the CDR3, is DSGVTQTPKHLITATGQRVTLRCSPRSGDLSVYWYQQSLDQGLQFLIQYYNGEERAKGNILERFSAQQFPDLHSELNLSSLELGDSALYFCASSVVGAEGYEQYFGPGTRLTVT.

This clonotype appeared many times. The chain is built from TRBV28 and TRBJ1-1, with D perhaps TRBD1 (5 bases). Germline assignment: CDR1 MDHEN and CDR2 SYDVKM. There are 14 residues in the CDR3. The V gene lost 5 bases and the J gene lost 3 bases, with 13 bases spanning the gap. The CDR3 here is CASSPFDSYTEAFF. CDR3 nucleotides: TGTGCCAGCAGTCCGTTCGACAGCTACACTGAAGCTTTCTTT.

The chain joins TRBV5-1 to TRBJ2-3; TRBD1 or TRBD2 may be the D gene (5 bases each). Deletions cut 0 bases from V and 2 bases from J, with 7 bases between. Germline V gives CDR1 SGHRS, CDR2 YFSETQ. CDR3 length: 14 amino acids. The CDR3 region is CASSLVGVTDTQYF. The CDR3 DNA follows: TGCGCCAGCAGCTTGGTGGGGGTCACAGATACGCAGTATTTT.

This clonotype was seen only a few times. The J gene is TRBJ2-7, the V gene TRBV4-2, with D maybe TRBD1 (5 bases). This CDR3 comprises 15 residues. V lost 4 bases, J lost 0 bases, and 13 bases lay in between. CDR1 and CDR2 from the germline V gene are LGHNA and YNFKEQ. CDR3 residues: CASSLRAASSYEQYF. The CDR3, as DNA: TGTGCCAGCAGCCTCAGGGCAGCGAGCTCCTACGAGCAGTACTTC.

This clonotype was counted a few times. The chain joins TRBV6-2 or TRBV6-3 to TRBJ2-7; the match to TRBD1 covers 9 bases. V shed 4 bases, J shed 7 bases, and the junction held 8 bases outside the gene matches. CDR1 MNHEY and CDR2 SVGEGT come from the germline V gene. The CDR3 is 14 residues long. CDR3 in amino acids: CASSLDRGMGEQYF. The CDR3 nucleotides are TGTGCCAGCAGTTTGGACAGGGGTATGGGGGAGCAGTACTTC.

This chain links TRBV10-3 with TRBJ2-7; 13 positions match TRBD2. The germline V gene encodes CDR1 ENHRY and CDR2 SYGVKD. V was clipped by 2 bases and J by 9 bases; unmatched bases: 7. This CDR3 is 15 amino acids long. In DNA, the CDR3 is TGTGCCATCAGTGAGGCCGGACTAGCGGGAGTGGCGCAGTACTTC. Its protein product is CAISEAGLAGVAQYF.

The chain joins TRBV5-1 to TRBJ2-2, with a possible D match to TRBD2 (6 bases). Germline V lookup: CDR1 SGHRS, CDR2 YFSETQ. The CDR3 loop spans 14 amino acids. V was shortened by 4 bases and J by 10 bases, with 17 bases between the two germline ends. CDR3 residues: CASSASKLAAELFF. The CDR3 DNA is TGCGCCAGCAGCGCCTCTAAACTAGCTGCGGAGCTGTTTTTT.

This clonotype was recorded many times. V and J are TRBV12-3 or TRBV12-4 and TRBJ2-6; 9 bases are shared with TRBD2. The CDR3 runs 16 residues. V trimming: 5 bases; J trimming: 2 bases; junction bases outside the gene matches: 4. Written as DNA, the CDR3 is TGTGCCAGCAGTCCAAGCGGGGGGCCTGGGGCCAACGTCCTGACTTTC. Protein product: CASSPSGGPGANVLTF.

The rearrangement joins TRBV2 to TRBJ2-3, with D possibly TRBD1 on 6 matching bases. This CDR3 is built from 14 residues. Germline-derived CDR1 and CDR2 are SNHLY and FYNNEI. V lost 6 bases, J lost 5 bases, and 15 bases lay in between. The CDR3 DNA sequence: TGTGCCAGCAGGCGTCCGCCAGGGGAAGATACGCAGTATTTT. Residues: CASRRPPGEDTQYF. Full variable domain (remainder filled in from reference TRBV2 and TRBJ2-3): EPEVTQTPSHQVTQMGQEVILRCVPISNHLYFYWYRQILGQKVEFLVSFYNNEISEKSEIFDDQFSVERPDGSNFTLKIRSTKLEDSAMYFCASRRPPGEDTQYFGPGTRLTVL.

Ten or more counts support this clonotype. The chain couples TRBV27 to TRBJ1-2; 8 bases are shared with TRBD1. V lost 3 bases, J lost 8 bases, and 5 bases stayed unmatched. Germline CDR1 reads MNHEY; CDR2 reads SMNVEV (reference sequence). The CDR3 runs to 13 residues. Written as DNA, the CDR3 is TGTGCCAGCAGTTTGCAGGGGGCGCGCGGCTACACCTTC. As protein: CASSLQGARGYTF.

This clonotype was seen ten or more times. The chain combines TRBV28 with TRBJ2-7; D might be TRBD2 (5 bases). CDR1 and CDR2 (germline): MDHEN, SYDVKM. V shed 8 bases and J shed 2 bases, with 13 bases lying between them. The length of the CDR3 is 13 residues. CDR3 amino acids: CASVLRGTYEQYF. The CDR3 bases are TGTGCCAGCGTACTTCGGGGTACCTACGAGCAGTACTTC.

This clonotype came up many times. This chain connects TRBV4-2 to TRBJ2-5; TRBD2 matches at 16 bases. V lost 3 bases, J lost 5 bases, and 3 bases stayed unmatched. CDR3 size: 16 residues. Germline lookup yields CDR1 LGHNA and CDR2 YNFKEQ. The CDR3: CASSQGTSGRGETQYF. Written as DNA, the CDR3 is TGTGCCAGCAGCCAGGGGACTAGCGGGAGGGGTGAGACCCAGTACTTC.

The rearrangement joins TRBV5-8 to TRBJ1-5; 8 nucleotides line up with TRBD1. Germline V lookup: CDR1 SGHTS, CDR2 YDEGEE. The CDR3 length is 15 residues. J gave up 6 bases and V 0 bases, and 5 bases lay outside the gene matches. The CDR3, as DNA: TGTGCCAGCAGCTTGGGCAGGGGGCTTATTCAGCCCCAGCATTTT. Its protein product is CASSLGRGLIQPQHF.

This clonotype was counted between two and nine times. This chain connects TRBV9 to TRBJ1-1; D remains unclear. CDR3 length: 14 amino acids. V lost 4 bases and J 3 bases, leaving 13 bases between the germline ends. Germline V lookup: CDR1 SGDLS, CDR2 YYNGEE. CDR3 sequence reads: CASSLRALHTEAFF. CDR3 DNA: TGTGCCAGCAGCCTCCGGGCCCTTCACACTGAAGCTTTCTTT.

This chain connects TRBV30 to TRBJ2-3, with D uncertain. This CDR3 spans 12 amino acids. The V end was cut by 0 bases, the J end by 6 bases, with 7 bases between. The germline V gene encodes CDR1 GTSNPN and CDR2 SVGIG (reference sequence). CDR3 DNA sequence: TGTGCCTGGAGTGTACTTCACGATACGCAGTATTTT. Its translation: CAWSVLHDTQYF.

On this clonotype: This may come from a read error, since a much larger clone is one base off. The chain employs TRBV12-3 or TRBV12-4 and TRBJ1-2, with D perhaps TRBD1 (5 bases). This CDR3 is built from 13 residues. In DNA, the CDR3 is TGTGCCAGCAGTCCTGGAGGGGTTCATGGCCACACCTTC. It is translated as CASSPGGVHGHTF.

This clonotype showed up just a few times. The rearrangement links TRBV20-1 to TRBJ2-7; either TRBD1 or TRBD2 may fit D (5 bases each). This CDR3 has 15 residues. Trimming left V 0 bases short and J 3 bases short, with 15 bases between. CDR1 and CDR2 from the germline V gene are DFQATT and SNEGSKA (reference sequence). CDR3 nucleotides: TGCAGTGCTAGAGATGGGGGTTCCTACTTCTACGAGCAGTACTTC. Its translation is CSARDGGSYFYEQYF.

This clonotype showed up just a few times. This rearrangement joins TRBV18 to TRBJ2-3; D not resolved. Germline lookup yields CDR1 KGHSH and CDR2 LQKENI. This CDR3 has 12 amino acids. Trimming took 8 bases from V and 2 from J, leaving 8 bases between them. DNA for the CDR3: TGTGCCAGCAGCCCTATCACAGATACGCAGTATTTT. Its translation is CASSPITDTQYF.

This clonotype was seen many times. V gene TRBV6-1 combines with J gene TRBJ1-1; a possible D gene is TRBD1 (5 bases). The CDR3 contains 11 residues. Deletions cut 7 bases from V and 6 bases from J, with 9 bases between. From germline, CDR1 is MNHNS and CDR2 SASEGT. CDR3 amino acids: CASKLGAEAFF. CDR3 nucleotides: TGTGCCAGCAAATTGGGGGCTGAAGCTTTCTTT.